This TCR beta chain was identified during a study of response to subunit inactivated influenza vaccine. TCRdb called the RT-PCR reads again in MiXCR, with one record for every CDR3 protein. The table shows approximately 700,000 distinct CDR3 sequences, with about 15% occurring only once. A few counts support this clonotype. Its antigen is not known. Overall study results and limits: The authors suggested that every seasonal influenza vaccination recruits few new T cells.

The specimen was PBMCs from blood, collected 14 to 15 days before vaccination. The TCR comes from a man aged 45-65 years who received an inactivated influenza vaccine.

In DNA, the CDR3 is TGTGCCAGCAGCTTATCAGTCTCCTACGAGCAGTACTTC. Its protein is CASSLSVSYEQYF. V usage is TRBV7-2 and J usage is TRBJ2-7; no clear D gene. The CDR3 is 13 residues long. Per germline, CDR1 SGHTA and CDR2 FQGNSA. Trimming left V 2 bases short and J 0 bases short, with 5 bases between.